One TCR beta chain is described in this entry. This specimen belongs to a study of blood T cell repertoires in COVID-19. Study context: The United States, Italy and Spain provided the acute and convalescent COVID-19 samples.

Those who participated ranged in age from roughly 18 to 95 years and resided in 20 to 30 US areas. Clinical histories supplied by participants themselves formed the basis of cohort assignment. The germline V gene has CDR1 SGDLS and CDR2 YYNGEE. J lost 5 bases, V lost 0 bases, and 10 bases had no gene match. The CDR3 is 17 residues long. Original processing notes: Scientists estimated how many nucleated cells there were by amplifying reference gene primers. The data were produced by immunoSEQ multiplex PCR, yet TCRdb's version contains in-frame clones alone and is incomplete. Clone size and V and J calls were adopted from that table, with D and trimming inferred from the DNA. The table has 200,000 to 250,000 clones, roughly 84% seen once.

This TCR was sampled from a woman in her forties who had recovered from COVID-19. The sample was PBMCs or T cells enriched from blood (not recorded which). V gene TRBV9 combines with J gene TRBJ1-4; 7 positions agree with TRBD1. DNA for the CDR3: TGTGCCAGCAGCGTAGGTTCAGGAGGGGGCCGGAATGAAAAACTGTTTTTT. Protein product: CASSVGSGGGRNEKLFF.